This TCR beta chain came from a study of shared clonotypes between healthy human individuals. General study points: The researchers took only blood, and tissue repertoires probably look different.

The donor cohort consisted entirely of Caucasian adults residing in Nashville, Tennessee. Germline CDR1 is SNHLY and CDR2 is FYNNEI. The V segment lost 4 bases and the J segment 2 bases; nucleotides outside the gene matches: 6. CDR3 length: 16 amino acids. Comments on this clone: What it binds is unknown.

Deep-level assay runs were performed. DNA input for the unsorted PBMC replicate PCRs was 300 ng, 25,000 to 35,000 T cell genomes. Libraries were prepared by immunoSEQ multiplex PCR; TCRdb keeps only in-frame clonotypes and omits some of them. The repertoire includes a few hundred thousand clones, around three quarters of them detected once, and around 12% sits in the top ten. This TCR derives from a woman in her thirties or forties in good health. Some clones in this sample may be carry-over from other donors' samples. The rearrangement joins TRBV2 to TRBJ2-1; 9 bases fit TRBD2. The sequenced sample consisted of PBMCs. CDR3 sequence: CASSASASGAYNEQFF. The CDR3, as DNA: TGTGCCAGCAGTGCCTCCGCTAGCGGGGCCTACAATGAGCAGTTCTTC.